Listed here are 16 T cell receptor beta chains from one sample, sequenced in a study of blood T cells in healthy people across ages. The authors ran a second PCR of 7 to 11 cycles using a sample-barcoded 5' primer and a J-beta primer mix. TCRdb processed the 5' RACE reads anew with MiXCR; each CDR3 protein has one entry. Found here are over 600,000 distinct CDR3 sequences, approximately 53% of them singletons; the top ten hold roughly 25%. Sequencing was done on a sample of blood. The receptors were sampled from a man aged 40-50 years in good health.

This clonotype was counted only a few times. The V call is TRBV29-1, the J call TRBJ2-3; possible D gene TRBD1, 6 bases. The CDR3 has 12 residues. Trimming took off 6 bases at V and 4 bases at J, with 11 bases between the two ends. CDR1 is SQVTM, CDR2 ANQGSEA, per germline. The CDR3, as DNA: TGCAGCGTCACACAGGGCTCAGATACGCAGTATTTT. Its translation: CSVTQGSDTQYF.

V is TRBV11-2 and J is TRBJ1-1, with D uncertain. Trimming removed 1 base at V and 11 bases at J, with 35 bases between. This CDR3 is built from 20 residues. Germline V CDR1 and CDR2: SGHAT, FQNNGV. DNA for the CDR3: TGTGCCAGCAGCTTAGGGATTGTAGGTGGAGGGAAAATCTTCGGATTCAGCGCTTTCTTT. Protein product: CASSLGIVGGGKIFGFSAFF.

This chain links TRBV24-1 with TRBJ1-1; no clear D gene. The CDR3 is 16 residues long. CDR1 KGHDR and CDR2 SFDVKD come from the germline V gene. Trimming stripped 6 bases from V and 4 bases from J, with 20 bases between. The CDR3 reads CATSSDPGTTVTEAFF. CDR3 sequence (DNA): TGTGCCACCAGTTCTGACCCCGGAACAACCGTCACTGAAGCTTTCTTT.

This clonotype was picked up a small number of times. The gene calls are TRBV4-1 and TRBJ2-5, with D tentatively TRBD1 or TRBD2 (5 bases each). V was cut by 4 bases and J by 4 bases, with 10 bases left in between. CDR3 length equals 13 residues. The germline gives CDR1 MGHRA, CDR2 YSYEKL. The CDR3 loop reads CASSLGTPETQYF. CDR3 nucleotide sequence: TGCGCCAGCAGCCTCGGGACGCCAGAGACCCAGTACTTC.

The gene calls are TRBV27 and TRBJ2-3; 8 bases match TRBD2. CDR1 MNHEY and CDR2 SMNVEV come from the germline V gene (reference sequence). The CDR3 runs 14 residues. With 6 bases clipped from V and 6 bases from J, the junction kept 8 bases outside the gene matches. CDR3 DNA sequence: TGTGCCAGCAGAATAGGGACTAGTCGTGATACGCAGTATTTT. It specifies CASRIGTSRDTQYF.

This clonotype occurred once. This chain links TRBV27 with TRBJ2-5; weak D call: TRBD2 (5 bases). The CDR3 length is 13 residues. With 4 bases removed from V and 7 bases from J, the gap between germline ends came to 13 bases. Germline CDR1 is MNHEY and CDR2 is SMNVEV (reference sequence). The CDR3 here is CASSSGVRGTQYF. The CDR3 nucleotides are TGTGCCAGCAGTTCCGGGGTACGAGGGACCCAGTACTTC.

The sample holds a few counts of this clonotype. The chain's CDR3 is CASSQREAGQAYEQYF. CDR3 DNA: TGCGCCAGCAGCCAAAGGGAAGCGGGCCAGGCCTACGAGCAGTACTTC. The chain has TRBV4-1 and TRBJ2-7; the D gene is possibly TRBD2 (6 bases). CDR3 length: 16 amino acids. Trimming cost V 2 bases and J 2 bases, with 16 bases left between them. Germline V gene lookup returns CDR1 MGHRA and CDR2 YSYEKL.

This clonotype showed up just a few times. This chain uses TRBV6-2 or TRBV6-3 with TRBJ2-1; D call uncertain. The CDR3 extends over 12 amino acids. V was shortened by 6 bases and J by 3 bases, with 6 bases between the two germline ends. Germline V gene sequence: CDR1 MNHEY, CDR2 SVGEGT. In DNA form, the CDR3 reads TGTGCCAGCAGCGGAGTCTACAATGAGCAGTTCTTC. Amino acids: CASSGVYNEQFF.

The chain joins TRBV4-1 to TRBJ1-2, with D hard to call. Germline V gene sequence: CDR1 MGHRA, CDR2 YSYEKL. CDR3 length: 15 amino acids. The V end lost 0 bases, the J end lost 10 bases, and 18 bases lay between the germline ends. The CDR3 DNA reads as TGCGCCAGCAGCCAAGAACTAGTCCTTAAGGGTGACTACACCTTC. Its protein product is CASSQELVLKGDYTF.

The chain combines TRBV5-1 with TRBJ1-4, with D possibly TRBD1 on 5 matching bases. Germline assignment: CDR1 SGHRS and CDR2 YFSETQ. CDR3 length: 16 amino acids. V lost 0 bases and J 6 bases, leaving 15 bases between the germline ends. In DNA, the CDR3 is TGCGCCAGCAGCTTGGAACCACAGGATGAGTATGAAAAACTGTTTTTT. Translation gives CASSLEPQDEYEKLFF.

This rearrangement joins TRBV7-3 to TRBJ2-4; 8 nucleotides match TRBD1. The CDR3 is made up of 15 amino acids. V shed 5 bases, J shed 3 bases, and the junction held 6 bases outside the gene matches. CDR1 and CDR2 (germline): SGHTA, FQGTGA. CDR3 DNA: TGTGCCAGCAGCCCCGCGGGGACAGGCAAAAACATTCAGTACTTC. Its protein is CASSPAGTGKNIQYF.

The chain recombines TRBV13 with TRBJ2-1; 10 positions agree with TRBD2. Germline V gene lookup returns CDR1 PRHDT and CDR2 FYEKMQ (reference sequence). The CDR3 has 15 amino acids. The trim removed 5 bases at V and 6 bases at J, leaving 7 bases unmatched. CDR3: CASSLRSGGGNEQFF. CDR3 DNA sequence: TGTGCCAGCAGCCTTCGAAGCGGGGGGGGCAATGAGCAGTTCTTC.

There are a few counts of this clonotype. As DNA, the CDR3 is TGTGCCAGCAGCTCAGACAGGGGGAGCACAGATACGCAGTATTTT. This translates into CASSSDRGSTDTQYF. The chain recombines TRBV7-3 with TRBJ2-3, with 9 bases fitting TRBD1. V gave up 4 bases and J gave up 0 bases; unmatched junction bases: 2. Germline V gives CDR1 SGHTA, CDR2 FQGTGA. The CDR3 runs to 15 residues.

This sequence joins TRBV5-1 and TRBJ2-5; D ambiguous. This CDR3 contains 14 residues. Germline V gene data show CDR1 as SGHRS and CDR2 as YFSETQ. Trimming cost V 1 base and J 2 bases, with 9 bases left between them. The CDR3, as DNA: TGCGCCAGCAGCTTGACCCCAGGTCAAGAGACCCAGTACTTC. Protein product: CASSLTPGQETQYF. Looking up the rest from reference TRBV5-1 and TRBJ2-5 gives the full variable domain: KAGVTQTPRYLIKTRGQQVTLSCSPISGHRSVSWYQQTPGQGLQFLFEYFSETQRNKGNFPGRFSGRQFSNSRSEMNVSTLELGDSALYLCASSLTPGQETQYFGPGTRLLVL.

Written as DNA, the CDR3 is TGTGCCAGTACCACAGGACTAGCGACAGATACGCAGTATTTT. Encoded protein: CASTTGLATDTQYF. The chain links TRBV19 to TRBJ2-3; 9 nucleotides align to TRBD2. Germline CDR1 reads LNHDA; CDR2 reads SQIVND (reference sequence). With V trimmed by 7 bases and J by 3 bases, 5 bases remained unmatched. CDR3 size: 14 residues.

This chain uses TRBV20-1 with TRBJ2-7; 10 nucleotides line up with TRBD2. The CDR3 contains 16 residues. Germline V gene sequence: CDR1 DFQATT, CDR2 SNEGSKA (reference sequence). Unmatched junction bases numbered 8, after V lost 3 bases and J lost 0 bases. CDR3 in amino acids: CSASEFGLAVSYEQYF. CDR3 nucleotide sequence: TGCAGTGCTAGCGAATTCGGACTAGCGGTCTCCTACGAGCAGTACTTC.